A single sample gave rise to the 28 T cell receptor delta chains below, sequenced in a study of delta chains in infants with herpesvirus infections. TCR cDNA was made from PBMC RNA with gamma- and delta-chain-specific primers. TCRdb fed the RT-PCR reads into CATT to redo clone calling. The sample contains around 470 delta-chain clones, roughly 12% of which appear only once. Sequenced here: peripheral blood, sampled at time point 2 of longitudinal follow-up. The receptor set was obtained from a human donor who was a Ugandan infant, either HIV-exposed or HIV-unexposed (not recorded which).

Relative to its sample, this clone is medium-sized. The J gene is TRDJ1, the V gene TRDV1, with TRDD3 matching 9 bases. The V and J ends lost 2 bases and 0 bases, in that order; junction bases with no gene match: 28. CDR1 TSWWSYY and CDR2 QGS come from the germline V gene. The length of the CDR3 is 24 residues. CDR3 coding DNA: TGTGCTCTTGGGGAATTGTCAATCCTACCCTCGAGTACTGGGGGAGAGCCTTACACCGATAAACTCATCTTT. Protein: CALGELSILPSSTGGEPYTDKLIF.

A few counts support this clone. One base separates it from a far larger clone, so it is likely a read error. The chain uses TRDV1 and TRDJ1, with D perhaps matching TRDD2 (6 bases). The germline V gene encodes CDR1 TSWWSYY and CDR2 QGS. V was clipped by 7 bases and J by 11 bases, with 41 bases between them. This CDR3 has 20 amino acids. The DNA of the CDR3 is TGTGCTCTTGTGGGAAACACCCCTTCCGCACGTCCCCCACCCACCTTTGGGCTCATCTTT. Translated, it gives CALVGNTPSARPPPTFGLIF.

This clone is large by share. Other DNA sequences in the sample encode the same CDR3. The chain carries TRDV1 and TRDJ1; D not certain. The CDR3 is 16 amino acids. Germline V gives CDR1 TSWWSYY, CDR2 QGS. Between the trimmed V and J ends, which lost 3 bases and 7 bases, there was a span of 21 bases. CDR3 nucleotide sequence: TGTGCTCTTGGGGAGGCGGTACCCCCCCCGACTTTTAAACTCATCTTT. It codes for CALGEAVPPPTFKLIF.

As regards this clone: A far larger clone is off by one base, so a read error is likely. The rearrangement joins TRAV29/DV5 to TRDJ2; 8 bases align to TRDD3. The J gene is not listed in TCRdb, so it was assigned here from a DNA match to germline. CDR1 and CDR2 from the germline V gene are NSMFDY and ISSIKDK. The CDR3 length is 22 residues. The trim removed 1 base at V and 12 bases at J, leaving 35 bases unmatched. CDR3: CAASPAAYSRVLGGDYTDKLFF. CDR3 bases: TGTGCAGCAAGCCCCGCTGCGTATTCCAGAGTACTGGGGGGTGACTACACCGATAAACTCTTCTTT.

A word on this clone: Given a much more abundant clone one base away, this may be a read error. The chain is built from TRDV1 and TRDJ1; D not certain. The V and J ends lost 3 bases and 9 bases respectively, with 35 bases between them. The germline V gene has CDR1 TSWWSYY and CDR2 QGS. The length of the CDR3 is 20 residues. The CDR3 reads CALGDYYPSTAWRMGEELIF. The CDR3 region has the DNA TGTGCTCTTGGGGATTATTACCCCTCTACGGCCTGGAGGATGGGAGAAGAACTCATCTTT.

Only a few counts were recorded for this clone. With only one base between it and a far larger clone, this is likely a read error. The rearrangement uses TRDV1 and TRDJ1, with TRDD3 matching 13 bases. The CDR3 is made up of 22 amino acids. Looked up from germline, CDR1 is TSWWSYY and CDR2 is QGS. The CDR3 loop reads CALGELGISILGDTSYTNKLIF. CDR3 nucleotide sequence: TGTGCTCTTGGGGAACTAGGGATTTCCATACTGGGGGATACGTCGTACACCAATAAACTCATCTTT.

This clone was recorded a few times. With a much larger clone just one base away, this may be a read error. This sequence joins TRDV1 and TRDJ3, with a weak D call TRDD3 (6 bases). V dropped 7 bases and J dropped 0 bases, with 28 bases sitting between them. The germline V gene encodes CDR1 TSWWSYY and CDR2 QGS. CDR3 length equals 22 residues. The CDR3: CALDTRAGEFRGSSWDTRQMFF. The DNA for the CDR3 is TGTGCTCTTGACACCAGGGCGGGGGAGTTCCGAGGGTCCTCCTGGGACACCCGACAGATGTTTTTC.

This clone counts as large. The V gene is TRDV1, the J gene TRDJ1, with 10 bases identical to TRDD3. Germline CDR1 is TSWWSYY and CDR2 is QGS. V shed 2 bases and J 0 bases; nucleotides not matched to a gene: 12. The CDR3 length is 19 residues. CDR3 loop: CALGECRVGDTTYTDKLIF. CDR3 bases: TGTGCTCTTGGGGAATGTAGGGTGGGGGATACAACGTACACCGATAAACTCATCTTT.

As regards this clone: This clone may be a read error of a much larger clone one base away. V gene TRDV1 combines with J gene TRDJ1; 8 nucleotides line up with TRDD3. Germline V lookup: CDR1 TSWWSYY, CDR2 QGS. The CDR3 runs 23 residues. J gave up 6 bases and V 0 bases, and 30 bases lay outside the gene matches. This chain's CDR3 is CALGELSSSRLRFGGLCTNKLIF. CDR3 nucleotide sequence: TGTGCTCTTGGGGAACTATCCTCCTCCCGTTTACGCTTTGGGGGATTATGTACCAATAAACTCATCTTT.

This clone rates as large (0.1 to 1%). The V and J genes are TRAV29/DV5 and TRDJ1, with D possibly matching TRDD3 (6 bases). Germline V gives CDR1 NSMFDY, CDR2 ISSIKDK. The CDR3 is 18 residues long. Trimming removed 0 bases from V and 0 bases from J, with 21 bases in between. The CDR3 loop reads CAASALRWGLWYTDKLIF. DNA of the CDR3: TGTGCAGCAAGCGCTCTCAGGTGGGGGCTCTGGTACACCGATAAACTCATCTTT.

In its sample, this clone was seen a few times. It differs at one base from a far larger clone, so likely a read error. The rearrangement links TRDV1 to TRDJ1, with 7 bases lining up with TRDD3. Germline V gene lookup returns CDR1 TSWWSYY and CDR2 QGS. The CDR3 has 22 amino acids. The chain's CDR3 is CALGNPTYREGYRERNTDKPIF. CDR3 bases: TGTGCTCTTGGGAACCCGACCTATAGGGAGGGATACAGGGAACGGAACACCGATAAACCCATCTTT.

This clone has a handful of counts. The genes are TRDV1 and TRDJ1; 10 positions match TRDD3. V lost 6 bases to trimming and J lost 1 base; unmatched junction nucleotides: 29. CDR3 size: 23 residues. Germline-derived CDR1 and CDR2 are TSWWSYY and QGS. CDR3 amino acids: CALGRCSYGGNYGGIRSTDKLIF. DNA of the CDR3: TGTGCTCTTGGTAGGTGCTCCTACGGGGGTAATTACGGGGGGATACGATCCACCGATAAACTCATCTTT.

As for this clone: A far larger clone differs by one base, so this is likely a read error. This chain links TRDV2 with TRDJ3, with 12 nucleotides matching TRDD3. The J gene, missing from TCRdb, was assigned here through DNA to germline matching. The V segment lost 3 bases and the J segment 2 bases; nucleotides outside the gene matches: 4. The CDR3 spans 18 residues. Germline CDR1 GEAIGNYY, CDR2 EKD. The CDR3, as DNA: TGTGCCTGTGACCTACTGGGGGATACTGCCTGGGACACCCGACAGATGTTTTTC. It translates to CACDLLGDTAWDTRQMFF.

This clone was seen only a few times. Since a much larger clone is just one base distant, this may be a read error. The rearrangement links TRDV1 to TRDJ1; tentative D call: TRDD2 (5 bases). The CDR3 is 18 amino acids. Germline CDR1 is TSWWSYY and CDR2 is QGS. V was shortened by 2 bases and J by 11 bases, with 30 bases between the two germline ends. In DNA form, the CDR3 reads TGTGCTCTTGGGGAAGGCCCTACCGCCCTACCGATCTCCGGTCGGCTCATCTTT. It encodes CALGEGPTALPISGRLIF.

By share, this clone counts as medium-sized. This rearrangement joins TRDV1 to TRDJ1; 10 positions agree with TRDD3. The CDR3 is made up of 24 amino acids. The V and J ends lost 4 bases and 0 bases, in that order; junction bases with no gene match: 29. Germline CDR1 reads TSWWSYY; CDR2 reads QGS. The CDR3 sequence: CALGVPFPTGDTPDGLGYTDKLIF. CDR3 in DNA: TGTGCTCTTGGGGTGCCTTTTCCTACGGGGGATACGCCCGATGGATTGGGTTACACCGATAAACTCATCTTT.

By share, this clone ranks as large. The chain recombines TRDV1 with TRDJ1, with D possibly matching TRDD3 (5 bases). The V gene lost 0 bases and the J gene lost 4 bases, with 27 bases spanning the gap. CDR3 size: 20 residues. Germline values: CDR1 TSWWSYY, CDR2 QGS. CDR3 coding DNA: TGTGCTCTTGGGGAACTCGGGTCCGGCGGCGGGGACCCCCCTATCGATAAACTCATCTTT. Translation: CALGELGSGGGDPPIDKLIF.

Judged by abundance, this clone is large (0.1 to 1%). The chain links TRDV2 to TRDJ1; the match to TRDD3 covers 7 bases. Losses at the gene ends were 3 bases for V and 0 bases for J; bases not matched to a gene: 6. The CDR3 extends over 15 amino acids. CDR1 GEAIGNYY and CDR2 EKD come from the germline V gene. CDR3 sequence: CACDALLGYTDKLIF. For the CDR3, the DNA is TGTGCCTGTGACGCCTTACTGGGGTACACCGATAAACTCATCTTT.

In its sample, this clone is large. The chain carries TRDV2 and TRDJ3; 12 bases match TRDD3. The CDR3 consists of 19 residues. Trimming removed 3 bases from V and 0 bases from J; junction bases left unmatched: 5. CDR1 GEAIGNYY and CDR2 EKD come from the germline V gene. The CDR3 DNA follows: TGTGCCTGTGACCTGGTACTGGGGGATACCTCCTGGGACACCCGACAGATGTTTTTC. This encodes CACDLVLGDTSWDTRQMFF.

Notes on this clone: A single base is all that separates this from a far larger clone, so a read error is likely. In nucleotides, the CDR3 is TGTGCTCTTGGGGAGGGAACGGGATCCTTCCTGTCTTTGGTGGGGACCTGGTACACCGATAAACTCATCTTT. This gives the protein CALGEGTGSFLSLVGTWYTDKLIF. The rearrangement joins TRDV1 to TRDJ1, with 7 bases aligning to TRDD2. The J gene, missing from TCRdb, was assigned here through DNA to germline matching. The CDR3 is made up of 24 amino acids. Germline-derived CDR1 and CDR2 are TSWWSYY and QGS. Trimming removed 3 bases from V and 0 bases from J; junction bases left unmatched: 31.

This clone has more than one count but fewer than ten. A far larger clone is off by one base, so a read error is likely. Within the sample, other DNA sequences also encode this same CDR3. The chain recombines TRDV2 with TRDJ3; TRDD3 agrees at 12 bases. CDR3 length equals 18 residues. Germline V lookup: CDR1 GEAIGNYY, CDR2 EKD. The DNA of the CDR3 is TGTGCCTGTGACCCACTGGGGGATACTGCCTGGGACACCCGCCAGATGTTTTTC. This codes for CACDPLGDTAWDTRQMFF.

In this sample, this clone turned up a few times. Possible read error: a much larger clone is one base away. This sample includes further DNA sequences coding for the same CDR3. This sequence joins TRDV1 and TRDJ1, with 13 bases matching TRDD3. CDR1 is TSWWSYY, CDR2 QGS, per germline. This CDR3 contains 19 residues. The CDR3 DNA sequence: TGTGCTCTTGGAGAACTCTCTACTGGGGGATACGCGCCGCCCGATAAACTCATCTTT. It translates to CALGELSTGGYAPPDKLIF.

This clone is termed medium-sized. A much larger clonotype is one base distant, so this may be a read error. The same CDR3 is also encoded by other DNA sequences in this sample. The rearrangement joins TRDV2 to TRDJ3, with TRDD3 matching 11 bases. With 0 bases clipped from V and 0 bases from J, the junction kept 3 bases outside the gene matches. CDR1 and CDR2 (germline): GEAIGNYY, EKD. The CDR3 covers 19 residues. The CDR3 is CACDTVLGDSSWDTRQMFF. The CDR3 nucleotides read TGTGCCTGTGACACCGTACTGGGGGATAGCTCCTGGGACACCCGACAGATGTTTTTC.

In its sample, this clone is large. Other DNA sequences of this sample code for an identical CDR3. CDR3 DNA sequence: TGTGCCTGTGACACCGTACTGGGGGACAGCTCCTGGGACACCCGACAGATGTTTTTC. Protein sequence: CACDTVLGDSSWDTRQMFF. The rearrangement joins TRDV2 to TRDJ3; TRDD3 matches 9 bases. Germline-derived CDR1 and CDR2 are GEAIGNYY and EKD. J gave up 0 bases and V 0 bases, and 5 bases lay outside the gene matches. This CDR3 is built from 19 residues.

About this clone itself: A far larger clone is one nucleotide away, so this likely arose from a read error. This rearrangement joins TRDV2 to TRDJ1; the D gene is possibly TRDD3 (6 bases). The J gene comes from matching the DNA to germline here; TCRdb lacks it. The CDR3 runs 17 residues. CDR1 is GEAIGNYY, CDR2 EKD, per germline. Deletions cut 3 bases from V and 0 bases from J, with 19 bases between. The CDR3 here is CACDLRGGGKYTDKLIF. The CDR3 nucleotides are TGTGCCTGTGACCTGCGGGGGGGGGGAAAGTACACCGATAAACTCATCTTT.

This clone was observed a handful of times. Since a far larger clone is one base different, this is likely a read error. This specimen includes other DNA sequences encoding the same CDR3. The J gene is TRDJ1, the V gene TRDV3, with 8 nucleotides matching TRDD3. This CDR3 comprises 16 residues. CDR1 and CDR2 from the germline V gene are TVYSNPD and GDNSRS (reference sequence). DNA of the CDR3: TGTGCTTTTGTAAGGGACTGGGGGCCTTACACCGATAAACTCATCTTT. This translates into CAFVRDWGPYTDKLIF.

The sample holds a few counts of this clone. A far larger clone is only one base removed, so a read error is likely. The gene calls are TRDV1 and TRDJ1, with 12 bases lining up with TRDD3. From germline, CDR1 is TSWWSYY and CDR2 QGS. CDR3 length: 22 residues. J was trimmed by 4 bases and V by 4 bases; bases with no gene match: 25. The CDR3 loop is CALGASYLEASTGGYFSDKLIF. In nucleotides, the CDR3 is TGTGCTCTTGGGGCTTCCTACCTAGAGGCCAGTACTGGGGGATACTTCAGCGATAAACTCATCTTT.

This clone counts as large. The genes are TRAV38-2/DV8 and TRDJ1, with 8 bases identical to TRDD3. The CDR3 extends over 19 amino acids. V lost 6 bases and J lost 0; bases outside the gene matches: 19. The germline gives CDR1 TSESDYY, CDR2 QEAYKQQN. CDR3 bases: TGTGCTTATATCGGCCCTAAAGTCCGGGGGATAGGTCACACCGATAAACTCATCTTT. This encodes CAYIGPKVRGIGHTDKLIF.

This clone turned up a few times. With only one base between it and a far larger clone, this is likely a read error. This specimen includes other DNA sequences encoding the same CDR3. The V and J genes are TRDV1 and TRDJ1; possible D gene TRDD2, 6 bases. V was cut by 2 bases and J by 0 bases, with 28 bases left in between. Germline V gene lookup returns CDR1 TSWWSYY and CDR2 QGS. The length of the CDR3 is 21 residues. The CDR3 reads CALGEWKSYVPYWSYTDKLIF. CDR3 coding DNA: TGTGCTCTTGGGGAATGGAAGTCCTACGTTCCTTACTGGTCTTACACCGATAAACTCATCTTT.